One sample yielded the 22 T cell receptor beta chains listed below, sequenced in a study of T cell responses to AZD1222 COVID-19 vaccine. Using immunoSEQ multiplex PCR, the repertoire was profiled, and TCRdb retains in-frame clones only, with some absent. Seen here are under 150,000 clones, roughly 90% observed once, and the top ten hold 1.9%. Sequenced material: peripheral blood, taken 28 days after the second AZD1222 dose. The source of these receptors is an adult who received the AZD1222 COVID-19 vaccine.

The rearrangement links TRBV6-5 to TRBJ1-1; D remains unclear. The CDR3 consists of 13 residues. Germline CDR1 is MNHEY and CDR2 is SVGAGI. Trimming pared 5 bases from V and 6 bases from J, leaving 13 bases between. CDR3 bases: TGTGCCAGCAGTAGCATCCGGGATGCTGAAGCTTTCTTT. Residues: CASSSIRDAEAFF.

The rearrangement uses TRBV24-1 and TRBJ1-3, with D possibly matching TRBD1 (6 bases). Germline V gives CDR1 KGHDR, CDR2 SFDVKD. V lost 0 bases and J 0 bases, leaving 32 bases between the germline ends. The length of the CDR3 is 24 residues. The CDR3, as DNA: TGTGCCACCAGTGATTTGTATCTCGCCGTCGTGGGTCGAGGGGGGACCAACTCTGGAAACACCATATATTTT. It translates to CATSDLYLAVVGRGGTNSGNTIYF.

This clone was recorded once. CDR3 sequence: CASSYDGTGRNTIYF. The CDR3 nucleotides are TGTGCCAGCAGTTACGACGGGACGGGTAGAAACACCATATATTTT. V is TRBV11-2 and J is TRBJ1-3, with D possibly TRBD1 on 5 matching bases. The CDR3 spans 15 residues. Trimming took 6 bases from V and 5 from J, leaving 17 bases between them. CDR1 and CDR2 from the germline V gene are SGHAT and FQNNGV.

V is TRBV7-9 and J is TRBJ2-1; D is perhaps TRBD2 (5 bases). CDR1 and CDR2 from the germline V gene are SEHNR and FQNEAQ (reference sequence). This CDR3 spans 11 amino acids. V lost 6 bases and J 6 bases, leaving 6 bases between the germline ends. Here the CDR3 reads CASRRANEQFF. In DNA, the CDR3 is TGTGCCAGCAGGCGGGCCAATGAGCAGTTCTTC.

This clone was seen just once. This chain links TRBV19 with TRBJ2-1; D gene unclear. In germline, CDR1 is LNHDA, CDR2 SQIVND (reference sequence). The ends were cut back, 3 bases at V and 5 bases at J, with 11 bases in the middle. The CDR3 contains 14 residues. The CDR3 protein is CASSIIGSDNEQFF. The CDR3 DNA reads as TGTGCCAGTAGTATCATCGGATCGGACAATGAGCAGTTCTTC.

V usage is TRBV7-9 and J usage is TRBJ2-2; TRBD1 matches at 9 bases. With V trimmed by 5 bases and J by 6 bases, 4 bases remained unmatched. Germline assignment: CDR1 SEHNR and CDR2 FQNEAQ (reference sequence). The CDR3 is 14 residues long. The CDR3 region is CASSTRTGAGELFF. In nucleotides, the CDR3 is TGTGCCAGCAGCACCCGGACAGGGGCCGGGGAGCTGTTTTTT.

The chain links TRBV7-3 to TRBJ1-1; D not resolved. There are 13 residues in the CDR3. The V gene's germline CDR1 is SGHTA and CDR2 FQGTGA. Trimming cost V 2 bases and J 2 bases, with 6 bases left between them. CDR3 protein: CASSLWGNTEAFF. As DNA, the CDR3 is TGTGCCAGCAGCTTATGGGGAAACACTGAAGCTTTCTTT.

In its sample, this clone was seen a few times. The chain employs TRBV5-1 and TRBJ2-7, with 8 positions matching TRBD2. Trimming removed 0 bases from V and 0 bases from J; junction bases left unmatched: 8. The germline V gene encodes CDR1 SGHRS and CDR2 YFSETQ. The CDR3 is 17 residues long. CDR3 DNA: TGCGCCAGCAGCTTGGGCCTAACTAGCGGAGCCTCCTACGAGCAGTACTTC. It yields the protein CASSLGLTSGASYEQYF.

The V and J genes are TRBV6-6 and TRBJ2-2; D is possibly TRBD1 (6 bases). This CDR3 has 14 amino acids. Trimming shortened V by 5 bases and J by 3 bases, and 10 bases separated the two germline ends. Per the germline V gene, CDR1 is MNHNY and CDR2 is SVGAGI (reference sequence). The CDR3 DNA is TGTGCCAGCAGTCGGGACACCCACACCGGGGAGCTGTTTTTT. It specifies CASSRDTHTGELFF.

This chain connects TRBV19 to TRBJ1-5; 10 bases are a match to TRBD1. CDR1 and CDR2 from the germline V gene are LNHDA and SQIVND (reference sequence). The length of the CDR3 is 15 residues. V lost 6 bases, J lost 7 bases, and 9 bases stayed unmatched. CDR3 DNA sequence: TGTGCCAGTAGCACTCCGGGACAGGGGAGACAGCCCCAGCATTTT. Translating it yields CASSTPGQGRQPQHF.

In the case of this clone: The sample contains more than one DNA sequence encoding this CDR3. The chain joins TRBV6-6 to TRBJ1-2, with TRBD1 matching over 7 bases. Germline V gives CDR1 MNHNY, CDR2 SVGAGI (reference sequence). The CDR3 extends over 13 amino acids. J was trimmed by 8 bases and V by 2 bases; bases with no gene match: 5. The CDR3 DNA sequence: TGTGCCAGCAGTTACCCCAGGGGGGAAGGCTACACCTTC. This encodes CASSYPRGEGYTF.

The chain uses TRBV2 and TRBJ1-4, with 7 nucleotides matching TRBD1. Germline V CDR1 and CDR2: SNHLY, FYNNEI. This CDR3 spans 14 amino acids. Unmatched junction bases numbered 8, after V lost 6 bases and J lost 7 bases. The DNA for the CDR3 is TGTGCCAGCAGGGGAGCAGGGGGAGGTGAAAAACTGTTTTTT. It is translated as CASRGAGGGEKLFF. Full variable domain (remainder filled in from reference TRBV2 and TRBJ1-4): EPEVTQTPSHQVTQMGQEVILRCVPISNHLYFYWYRQILGQKVEFLVSFYNNEISEKSEIFDDQFSVERPDGSNFTLKIRSTKLEDSAMYFCASRGAGGGEKLFFGSGTQLSVL.

The chain joins TRBV10-3 to TRBJ1-3; 7 bases align to TRBD1. V was pared by 6 bases and J by 2 bases, with 10 bases of the junction left unmatched. Germline loops: CDR1 ENHRY, CDR2 SYGVKD. The CDR3 extends over 16 amino acids. The CDR3 DNA reads as TGTGCCATCAGCCCTACGGGACAGAGGGCTGGAAACACCATATATTTT. Translating it yields CAISPTGQRAGNTIYF.

The chain has TRBV19 and TRBJ2-1, with TRBD2 matching 9 bases. The CDR3 sequence is 17 residues long. The junction had 18 bases not matched to a gene; V was cut back by 6 bases and J by 9 bases. Germline-derived CDR1 and CDR2 are LNHDA and SQIVND (reference sequence). CDR3 residues: CASSPPGSGRGRIEQFF. CDR3 sequence (DNA): TGTGCCAGTAGCCCACCCGGTAGCGGGAGAGGCCGGATTGAGCAGTTCTTC.

This clone was detected a few times. V is TRBV10-3 and J is TRBJ1-2, with D unclear. Trimming cost V 7 bases and J 4 bases, with 16 bases left between them. The CDR3 extends over 14 amino acids. Germline CDR1 ENHRY, CDR2 SYGVKD. CDR3 sequence: CAIKPGVTTYGYTF. CDR3 nucleotides: TGTGCCATCAAGCCAGGAGTTACAACCTATGGCTACACCTTC.

The chain combines TRBV24-1 with TRBJ2-1; 11 bases agree with TRBD1. The CDR3 is 15 residues long. Germline V lookup: CDR1 KGHDR, CDR2 SFDVKD. V was pared by 5 bases and J by 9 bases, with 8 bases of the junction left unmatched. The CDR3 DNA reads as TGTGCCACCAGTGTCGCGGGACAGGGGGTCAGTGAGCAGTTCTTC. Residues: CATSVAGQGVSEQFF.

This chain links TRBV19 with TRBJ1-2, with D unclear. V lost 5 bases and J 2 bases, leaving 12 bases between the germline ends. The CDR3 is 14 residues long. Germline V lookup: CDR1 LNHDA, CDR2 SQIVND (reference sequence). The CDR3 loop reads CASSLSANNYGYTF. For the CDR3, the DNA is TGTGCCAGTAGTCTATCAGCGAACAACTATGGCTACACCTTC.

This clone was counted only a few times. The genes are TRBV7-9 and TRBJ1-6; 9 bases line up with TRBD1. Per germline, CDR1 SEHNR and CDR2 FQNEAQ (reference sequence). The V gene end was trimmed by 3 bases and the J gene end by 9 bases; junction bases not matched to a gene: 3. The CDR3 sequence is 14 residues long. In nucleotides, the CDR3 is TGTGCCAGCAGCTTGGGACAGGGAACTTCACCCCTCCACTTT. Protein product: CASSLGQGTSPLHF.

The gene calls are TRBV6-5 and TRBJ1-5; D remains unclear. Trimming took 6 bases from V and 11 from J, leaving 14 bases between them. This CDR3 is built from 12 residues. The germline V gene encodes CDR1 MNHEY and CDR2 SVGAGI. The CDR3 nucleotides read TGTGCCAGCAGCACGACTACAGTGACCCAGCATTTT. This encodes CASSTTTVTQHF.

J is TRBJ1-2 and V is TRBV5-1; D remains ambiguous. From germline, CDR1 is SGHRS and CDR2 YFSETQ. CDR3 length equals 15 residues. Trimming stripped 0 bases from V and 0 bases from J, with 9 bases between. Written as DNA, the CDR3 is TGCGCCAGCAGCTTGGAGGCAAACTCTAACTATGGCTACACCTTC. This sequence encodes CASSLEANSNYGYTF.

The chain recombines TRBV7-9 with TRBJ1-2; TRBD1 is a possible D gene (6 bases). Germline V CDR1 and CDR2: SEHNR, FQNEAQ (reference sequence). With 4 bases removed from V and 0 bases from J, the gap between germline ends came to 12 bases. This CDR3 region has 15 residues. The CDR3 DNA reads as TGTGCCAGCAGCTCTTCACGACAGGCTAACTATGGCTACACCTTC. This gives the protein CASSSSRQANYGYTF.

The chain is built from TRBV6-5 and TRBJ2-3; D may correspond to TRBD1 or TRBD2 (6 bases each). Trimming took off 6 bases at V and 11 bases at J, with 24 bases between the two ends. The CDR3 loop spans 15 amino acids. CDR1 is MNHEY and CDR2 is SVGAGI in the germline V gene. CDR3 bases: TGTGCCAGCAGCCTACAGGGACCCGGGGGCCTTGGGCAGTATTTT. It encodes CASSLQGPGGLGQYF.